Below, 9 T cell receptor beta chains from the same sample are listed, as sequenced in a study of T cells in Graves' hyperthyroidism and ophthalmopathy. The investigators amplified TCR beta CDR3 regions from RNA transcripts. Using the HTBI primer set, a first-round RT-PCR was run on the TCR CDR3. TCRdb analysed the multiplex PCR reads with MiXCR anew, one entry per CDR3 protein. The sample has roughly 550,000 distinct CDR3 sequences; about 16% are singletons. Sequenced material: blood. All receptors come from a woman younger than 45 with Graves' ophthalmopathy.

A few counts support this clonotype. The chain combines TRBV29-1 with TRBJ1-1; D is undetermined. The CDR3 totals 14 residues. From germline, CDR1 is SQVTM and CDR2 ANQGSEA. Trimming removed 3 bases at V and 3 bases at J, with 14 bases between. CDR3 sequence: CSVDLGRVDTEAFF. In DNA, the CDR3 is TGCAGCGTTGATCTGGGTCGGGTCGACACTGAAGCTTTCTTT.

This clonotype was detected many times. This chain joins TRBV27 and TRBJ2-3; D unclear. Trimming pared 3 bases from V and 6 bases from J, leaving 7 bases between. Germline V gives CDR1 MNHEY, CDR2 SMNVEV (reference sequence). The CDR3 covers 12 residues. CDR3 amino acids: CASSFVPDTQYF. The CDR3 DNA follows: TGTGCCAGCAGTTTTGTTCCCGATACGCAGTATTTT.

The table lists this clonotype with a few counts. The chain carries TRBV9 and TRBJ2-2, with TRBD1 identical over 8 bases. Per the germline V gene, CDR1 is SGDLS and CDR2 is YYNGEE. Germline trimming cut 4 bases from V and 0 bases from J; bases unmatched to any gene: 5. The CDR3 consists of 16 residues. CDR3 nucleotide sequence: TGTGCCAGCAGCCCACCGGGACAGGCGAACACCGGGGAGCTGTTTTTT. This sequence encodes CASSPPGQANTGELFF.

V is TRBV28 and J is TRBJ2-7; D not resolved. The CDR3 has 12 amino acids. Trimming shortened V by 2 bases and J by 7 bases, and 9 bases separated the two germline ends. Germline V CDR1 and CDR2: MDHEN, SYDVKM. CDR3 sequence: CASSLIVREQYF. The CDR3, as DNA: TGTGCCAGCAGTTTAATAGTGCGGGAGCAGTACTTC. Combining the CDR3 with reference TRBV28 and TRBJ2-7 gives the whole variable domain DVKVTQSSRYLVKRTGEKVFLECVQDMDHENMFWYRQDPGLGLRLIYFSYDVKMKEKGDIPEGYSVSREKKERFSLILESASTNQTSMYLCASSLIVREQYFGPGTRLTVT.

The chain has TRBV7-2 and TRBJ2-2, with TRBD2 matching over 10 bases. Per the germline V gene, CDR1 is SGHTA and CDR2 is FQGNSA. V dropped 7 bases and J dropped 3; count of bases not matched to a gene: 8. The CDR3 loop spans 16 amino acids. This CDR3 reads CASTIYSGRYTGELFF. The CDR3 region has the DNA TGTGCCAGCACCATTTATAGCGGGAGGTACACCGGGGAGCTGTTTTTT. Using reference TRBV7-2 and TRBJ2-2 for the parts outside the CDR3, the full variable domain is GAGVSQSPSNKVTEKGKDVELRCDPISGHTALYWYRQSLGQGLEFLIYFQGNSAPDKSGLPSDRFSAERTGGSVSTLTIQRTQQEDSAVYLCASTIYSGRYTGELFFGEGSRLTVL.

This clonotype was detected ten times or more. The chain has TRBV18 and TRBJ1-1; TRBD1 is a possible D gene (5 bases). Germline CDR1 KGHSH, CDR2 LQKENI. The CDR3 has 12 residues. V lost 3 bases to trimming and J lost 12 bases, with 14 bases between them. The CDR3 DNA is TGTGCCAGCTCACCCGGGACTGCGTTGACTTTCTTT. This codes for CASSPGTALTFF.

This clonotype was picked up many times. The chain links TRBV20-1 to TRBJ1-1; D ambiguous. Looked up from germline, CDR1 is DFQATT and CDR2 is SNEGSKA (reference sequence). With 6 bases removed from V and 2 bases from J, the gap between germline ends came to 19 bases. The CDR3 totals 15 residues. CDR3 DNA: TGCAGTGCAAGTCGGGAAGGACGGACTAACACTGAAGCTTTCTTT. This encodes CSASREGRTNTEAFF.

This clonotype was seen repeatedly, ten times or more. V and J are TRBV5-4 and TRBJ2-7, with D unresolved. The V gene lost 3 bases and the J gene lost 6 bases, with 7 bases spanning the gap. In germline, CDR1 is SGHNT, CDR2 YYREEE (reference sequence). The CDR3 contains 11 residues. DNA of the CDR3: TGTGCCAGCAGCTACGGATTCGAGCAGTACTTC. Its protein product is CASSYGFEQYF. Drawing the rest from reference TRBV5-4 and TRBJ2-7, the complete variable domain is ETGVTQSPTHLIKTRGQQVTLRCSSQSGHNTVSWYQQALGQGPQFIFQYYREEENGRGNFPPRFSGLQFPNYSSELNVNALELDDSALYLCASSYGFEQYFGPGTRLTVT.

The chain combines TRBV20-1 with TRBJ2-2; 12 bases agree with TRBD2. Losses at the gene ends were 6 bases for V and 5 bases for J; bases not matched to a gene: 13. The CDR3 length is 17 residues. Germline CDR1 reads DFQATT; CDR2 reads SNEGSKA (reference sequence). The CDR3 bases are TGCAGTGCCTGGCGGGGGCTAGCGGGAGGGCGGACCGGGGAGCTGTTTTTT. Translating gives CSAWRGLAGGRTGELFF.